The present entry profiles one TCR beta chain with its context. The antigen is unknown. These data come from a study of OX40 agonist ivuxolimab in advanced cancers. Turning to the study itself: Head and neck, renal cell, melanoma or hepatocellular carcinoma were the cancers that dose-escalation patients had. Of the participants, over 30% had some prior anti-PD-1, anti-PD-L1 or anti-CTLA-4 therapy, which was allowed. General study findings and limits: CD4+ and CD8+ blood T cells expanded clonally by week 6 at 0.1 to 3.0 mg/kg. Low normalized T-cell clonal expansion was also seen in some nonresponders.

Sequenced by immunoSEQ multiplex PCR; TCRdb stores in-frame clones only, minus some. This sample has 65,000 to 75,000 clones; around 90% occur once, and the top ten carry approximately 1.1%. V lost 4 bases, J lost 6 bases, and 11 bases stayed unmatched. CDR3 size: 15 residues. In germline, CDR1 is SGHTS, CDR2 YDEGEE. The receptor's source is an adult with an advanced solid tumor such as melanoma, head and neck, liver or kidney cancer. Sequenced material: CD4+ or CD8+ T cells sorted from blood, taken in a trial of the OX40 agonist ivuxolimab. The gene calls are TRBV5-8 and TRBJ2-7; 9 bases match TRBD1. CDR3 loop: CASSRGTGFSGEQYF. CDR3 DNA: TGTGCCAGCAGCCGCGGGACAGGGTTTTCAGGCGAGCAGTACTTC.